This T cell receptor beta chain emerged from a study of control samples from healthy donors and cancer patients. Libraries were prepared by immunoSEQ multiplex PCR; TCRdb keeps only in-frame clonotypes and omits some of them. The data contain under 150,000 clones, about 87% of them singletons. Sequencing was performed on blood. This TCR was sampled from a man aged 40-50 years in good health.

The CDR3, as DNA: TGTGCCAGCAGCCCCCACGCTGGGGGGCAGGGGGGCTACACCTTC. It yields the protein CASSPHAGGQGGYTF. V usage is TRBV7-2 and J usage is TRBJ1-2; D possibly corresponds to TRBD1 (6 bases). CDR1 SGHTA and CDR2 FQGNSA come from the germline V gene. CDR3 size: 15 residues. The V and J ends lost 5 bases and 8 bases respectively, with 21 bases between them.